The present TCR beta chain was sequenced within a study of cytomegalovirus exposure and HLA in healthy donors. The primer mix had 60 Vbeta and 13 Jbeta primers. Assay used: immunoSEQ multiplex PCR; TCRdb lists only in-frame clones, some missing. The sample has over 150,000 clones, just over 75% seen once; the top ten hold approximately 1.3%. As to this clone: What it recognizes is unknown.

Study results and limitations: A later analysis appeared to link common viral pathogens to several of the most significant clusters. Presence/absence comparisons presumed near-even sequencing depth among donors.

Sequenced: PBMCs. The sequence derives from a young woman in good health and CMV-seropositive.

As DNA, the CDR3 is TGTGCCAGCAGTGCCAAAGGAGGGTCATCTACCTACGAGCAGTACTTC. It translates to CASSAKGGSSTYEQYF. The chain employs TRBV27 and TRBJ2-7, with D perhaps TRBD2 (6 bases). Trimming took 5 bases from V and 2 from J, leaving 19 bases between them. Germline CDR1 is MNHEY and CDR2 is SMNVEV (reference sequence). This CDR3 has 16 residues.